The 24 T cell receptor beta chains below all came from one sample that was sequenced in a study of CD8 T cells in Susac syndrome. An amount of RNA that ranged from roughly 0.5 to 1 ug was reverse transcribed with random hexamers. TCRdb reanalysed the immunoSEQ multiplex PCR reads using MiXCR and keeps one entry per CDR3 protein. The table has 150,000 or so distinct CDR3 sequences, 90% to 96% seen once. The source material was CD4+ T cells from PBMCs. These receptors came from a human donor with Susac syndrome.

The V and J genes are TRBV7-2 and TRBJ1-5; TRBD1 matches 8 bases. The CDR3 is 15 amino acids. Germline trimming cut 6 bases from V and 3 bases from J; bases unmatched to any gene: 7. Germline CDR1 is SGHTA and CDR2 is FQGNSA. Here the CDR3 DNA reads TGTGCCAGCAGTCAAACGGGACAGGTCAATCAGCCCCAGCATTTT. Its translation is CASSQTGQVNQPQHF.

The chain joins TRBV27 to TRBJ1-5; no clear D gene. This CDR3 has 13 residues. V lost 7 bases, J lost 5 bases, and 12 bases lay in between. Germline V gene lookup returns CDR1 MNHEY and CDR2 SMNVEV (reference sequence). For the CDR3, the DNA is TGTGCCAGCAAGGAGGGTAAAGATCAGCCCCAGCATTTT. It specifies CASKEGKDQPQHF.

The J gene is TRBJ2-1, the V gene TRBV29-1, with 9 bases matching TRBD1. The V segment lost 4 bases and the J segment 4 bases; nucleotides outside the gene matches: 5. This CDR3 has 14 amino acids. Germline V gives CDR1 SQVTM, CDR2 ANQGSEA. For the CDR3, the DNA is TGCAGCGTTGGGACGACAGGGGGGTACAATGAGCAGTTCTTC. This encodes CSVGTTGGYNEQFF.

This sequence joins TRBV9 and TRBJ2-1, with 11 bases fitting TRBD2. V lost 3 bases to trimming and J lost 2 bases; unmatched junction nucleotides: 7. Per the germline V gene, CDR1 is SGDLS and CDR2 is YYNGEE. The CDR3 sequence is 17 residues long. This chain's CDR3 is CASSGGPSGGPYNEQFF. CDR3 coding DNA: TGTGCCAGCAGCGGAGGCCCTAGCGGGGGGCCCTACAATGAGCAGTTCTTC. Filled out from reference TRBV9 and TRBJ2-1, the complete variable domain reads DSGVTQTPKHLITATGQRVTLRCSPRSGDLSVYWYQQSLDQGLQFLIQYYNGEERAKGNILERFSAQQFPDLHSELNLSSLELGDSALYFCASSGGPSGGPYNEQFFGPGTRLTVL.

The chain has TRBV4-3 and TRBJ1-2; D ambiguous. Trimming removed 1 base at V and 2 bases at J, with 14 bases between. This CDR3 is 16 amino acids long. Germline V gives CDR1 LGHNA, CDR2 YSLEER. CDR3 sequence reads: CASSQGLRDINYGYTF. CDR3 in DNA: TGCGCCAGCAGCCAAGGGCTGAGAGACATCAACTATGGCTACACCTTC.

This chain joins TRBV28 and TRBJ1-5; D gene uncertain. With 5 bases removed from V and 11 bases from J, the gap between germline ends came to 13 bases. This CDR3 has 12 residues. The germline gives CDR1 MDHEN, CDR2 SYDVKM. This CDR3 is CASSPPSSAQHF. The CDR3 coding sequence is TGTGCCAGCAGTCCCCCCTCCTCAGCCCAGCATTTT.

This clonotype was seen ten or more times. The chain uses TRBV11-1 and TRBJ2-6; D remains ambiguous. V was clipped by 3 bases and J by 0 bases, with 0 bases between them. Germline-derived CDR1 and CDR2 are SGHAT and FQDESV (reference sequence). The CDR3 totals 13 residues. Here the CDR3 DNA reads TGTGCCAGCAGCTTCTCTGGGGCCAACGTCCTGACTTTC. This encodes CASSFSGANVLTF. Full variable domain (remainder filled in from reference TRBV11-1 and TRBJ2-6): EAEVAQSPRYKITEKSQAVAFWCDPISGHATLYWYRQILGQGPELLVQFQDESVVDDSQLPKDRFSAERLKGVDSTLKIQPAELGDSAMYLCASSFSGANVLTFGAGSRLTVL.

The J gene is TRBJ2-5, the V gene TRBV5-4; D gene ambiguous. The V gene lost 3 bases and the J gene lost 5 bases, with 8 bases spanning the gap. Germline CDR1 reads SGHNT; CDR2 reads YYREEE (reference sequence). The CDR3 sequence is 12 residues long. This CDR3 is CASSSRRETQYF. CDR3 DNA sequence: TGTGCCAGCAGCTCGAGGCGTGAGACCCAGTACTTC.

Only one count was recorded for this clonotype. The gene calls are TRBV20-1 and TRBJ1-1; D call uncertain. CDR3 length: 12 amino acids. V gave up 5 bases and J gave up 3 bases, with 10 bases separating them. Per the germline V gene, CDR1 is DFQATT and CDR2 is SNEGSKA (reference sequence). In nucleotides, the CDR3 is TGCAGTGCTCCCACAGATTACACTGAAGCTTTCTTT. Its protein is CSAPTDYTEAFF.

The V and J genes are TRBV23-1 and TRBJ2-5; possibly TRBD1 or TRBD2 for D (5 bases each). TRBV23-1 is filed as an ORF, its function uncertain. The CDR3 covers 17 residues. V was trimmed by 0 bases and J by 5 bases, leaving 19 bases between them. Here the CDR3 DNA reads TGCGCCAGCAGTCAATCGGCTGGGGACGCCACCGGGGAGACCCAGTACTTC. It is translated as CASSQSAGDATGETQYF.

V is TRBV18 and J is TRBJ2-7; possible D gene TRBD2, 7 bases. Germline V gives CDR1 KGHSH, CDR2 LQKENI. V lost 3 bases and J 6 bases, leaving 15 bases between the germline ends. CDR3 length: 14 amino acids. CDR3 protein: CASSPEGGSLEQYV. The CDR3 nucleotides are TGTGCCAGCTCACCGGAGGGGGGGAGTCTCGAGCAGTACGTC.

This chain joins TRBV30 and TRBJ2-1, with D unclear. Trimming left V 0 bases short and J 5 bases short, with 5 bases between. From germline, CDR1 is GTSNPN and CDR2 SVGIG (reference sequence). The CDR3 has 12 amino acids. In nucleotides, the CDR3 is TGTGCCTGGAGTGTCACGGACAATGAGCAGTTCTTC. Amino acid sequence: CAWSVTDNEQFF. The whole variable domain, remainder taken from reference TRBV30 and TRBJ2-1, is SQTIHQWPATLVQPVGSPLSLECTVEGTSNPNLYWYRQAAGRGLQLLFYSVGIGQISSEVPQNLSASRPQDRQFILSSKKLLLSDSGFYLCAWSVTDNEQFFGPGTRLTVL.

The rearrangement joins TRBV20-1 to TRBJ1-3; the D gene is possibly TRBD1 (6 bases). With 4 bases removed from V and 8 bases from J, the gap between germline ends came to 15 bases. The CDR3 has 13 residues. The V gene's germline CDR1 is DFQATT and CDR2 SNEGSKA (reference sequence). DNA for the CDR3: TGCAGTGCTAAAGACCCCAGGACAGACACCATATATTTT. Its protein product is CSAKDPRTDTIYF.

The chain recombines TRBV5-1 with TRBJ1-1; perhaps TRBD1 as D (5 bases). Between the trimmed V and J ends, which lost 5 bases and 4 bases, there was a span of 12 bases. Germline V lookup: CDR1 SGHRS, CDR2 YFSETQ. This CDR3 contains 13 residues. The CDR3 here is CASRRVGGTEAFF. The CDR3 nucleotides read TGCGCCAGCAGGCGAGTCGGGGGCACTGAAGCTTTCTTT.

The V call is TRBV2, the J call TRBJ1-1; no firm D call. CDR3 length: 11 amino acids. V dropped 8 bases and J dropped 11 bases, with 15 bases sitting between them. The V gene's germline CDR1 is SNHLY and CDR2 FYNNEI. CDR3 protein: CASVGLGSAFF. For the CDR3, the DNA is TGTGCCAGCGTTGGACTTGGTTCGGCTTTCTTT.

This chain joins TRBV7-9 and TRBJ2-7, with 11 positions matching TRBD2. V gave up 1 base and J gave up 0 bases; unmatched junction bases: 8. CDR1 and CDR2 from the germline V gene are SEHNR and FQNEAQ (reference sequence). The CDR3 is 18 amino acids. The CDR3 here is CASSLDLAGGLSSYEQYV. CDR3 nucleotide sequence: TGTGCCAGCAGCTTAGATCTAGCGGGGGGACTAAGCTCCTACGAGCAGTACGTC.

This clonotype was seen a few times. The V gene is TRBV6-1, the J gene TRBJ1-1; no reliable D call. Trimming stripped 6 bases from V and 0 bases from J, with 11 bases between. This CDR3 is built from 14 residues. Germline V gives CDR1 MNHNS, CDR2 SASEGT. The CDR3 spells CASRAGRLNTEAFF. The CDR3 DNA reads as TGTGCCAGCAGGGCAGGACGGTTGAACACTGAAGCTTTCTTT.

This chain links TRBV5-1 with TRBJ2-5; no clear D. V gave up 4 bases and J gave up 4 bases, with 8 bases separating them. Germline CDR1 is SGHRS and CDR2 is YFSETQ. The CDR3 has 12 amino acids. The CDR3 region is CASSLPGETQYF. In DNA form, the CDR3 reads TGCGCCAGCAGCCTACCGGGAGAGACCCAGTACTTC.

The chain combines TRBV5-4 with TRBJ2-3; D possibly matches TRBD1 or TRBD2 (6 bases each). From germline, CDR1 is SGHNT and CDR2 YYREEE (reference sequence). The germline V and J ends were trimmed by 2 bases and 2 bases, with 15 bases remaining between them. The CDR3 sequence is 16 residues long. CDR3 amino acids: CASSFPGALTTDTQYF. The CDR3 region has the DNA TGTGCCAGCAGCTTCCCGGGGGCGCTAACCACAGATACGCAGTATTTT.

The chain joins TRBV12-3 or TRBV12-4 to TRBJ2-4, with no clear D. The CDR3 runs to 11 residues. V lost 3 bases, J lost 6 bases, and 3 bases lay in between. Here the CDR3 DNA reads TGTGCCAGCAGTTTGCTAAACATTCAGTACTTC. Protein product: CASSLLNIQYF.

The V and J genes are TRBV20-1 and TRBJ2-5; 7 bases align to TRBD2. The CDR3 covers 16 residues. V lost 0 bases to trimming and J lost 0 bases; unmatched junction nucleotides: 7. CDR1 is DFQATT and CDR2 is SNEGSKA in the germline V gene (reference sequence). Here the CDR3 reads CSARDEFLADQETQYF. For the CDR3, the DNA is TGCAGTGCTAGAGATGAGTTCCTAGCGGACCAAGAGACCCAGTACTTC.

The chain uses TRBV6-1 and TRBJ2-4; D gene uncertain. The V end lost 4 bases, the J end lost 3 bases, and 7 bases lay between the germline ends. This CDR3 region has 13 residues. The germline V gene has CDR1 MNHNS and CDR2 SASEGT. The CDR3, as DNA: TGTGCCAGCAGTGTCGGCAGCAAAAACATTCAGTACTTC. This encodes CASSVGSKNIQYF.

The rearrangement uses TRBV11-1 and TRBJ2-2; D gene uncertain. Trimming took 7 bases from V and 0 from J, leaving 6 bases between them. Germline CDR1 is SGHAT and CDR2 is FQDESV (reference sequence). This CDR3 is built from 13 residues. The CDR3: CASTRSNTGELFF. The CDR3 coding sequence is TGTGCCAGCACACGTTCGAACACCGGGGAGCTGTTTTTT.

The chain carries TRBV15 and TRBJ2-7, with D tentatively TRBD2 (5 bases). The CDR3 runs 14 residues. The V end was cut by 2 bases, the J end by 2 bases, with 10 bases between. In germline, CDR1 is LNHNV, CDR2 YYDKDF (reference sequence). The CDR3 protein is CATSRTGSPYEQYV. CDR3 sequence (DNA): TGTGCCACCAGCAGAACGGGGTCCCCCTACGAGCAGTACGTC.